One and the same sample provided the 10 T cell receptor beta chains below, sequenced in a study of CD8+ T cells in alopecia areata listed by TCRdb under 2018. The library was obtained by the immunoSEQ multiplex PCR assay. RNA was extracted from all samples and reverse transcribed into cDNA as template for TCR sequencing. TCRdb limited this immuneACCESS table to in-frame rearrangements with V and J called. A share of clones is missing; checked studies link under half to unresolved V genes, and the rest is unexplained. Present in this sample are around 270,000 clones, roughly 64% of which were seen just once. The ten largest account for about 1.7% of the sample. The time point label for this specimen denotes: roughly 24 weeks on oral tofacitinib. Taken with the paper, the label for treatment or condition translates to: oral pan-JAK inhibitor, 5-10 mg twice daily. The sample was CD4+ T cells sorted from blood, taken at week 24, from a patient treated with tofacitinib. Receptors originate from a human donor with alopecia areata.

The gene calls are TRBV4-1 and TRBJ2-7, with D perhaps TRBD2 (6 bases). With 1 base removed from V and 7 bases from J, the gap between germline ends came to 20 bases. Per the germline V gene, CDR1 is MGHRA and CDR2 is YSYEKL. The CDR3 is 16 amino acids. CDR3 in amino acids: CASSQVGKDLGREQYF. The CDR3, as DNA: TGCGCCAGCAGCCAAGTTGGAAAGGACTTAGGGAGGGAGCAGTACTTC.

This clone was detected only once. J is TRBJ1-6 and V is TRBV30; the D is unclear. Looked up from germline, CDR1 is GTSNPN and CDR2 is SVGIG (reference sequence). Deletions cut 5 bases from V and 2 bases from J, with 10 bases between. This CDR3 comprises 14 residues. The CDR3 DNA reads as TGTGCCTGGTCCCGGGATACCTATAATTCACCCCTCCACTTT. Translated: CAWSRDTYNSPLHF.

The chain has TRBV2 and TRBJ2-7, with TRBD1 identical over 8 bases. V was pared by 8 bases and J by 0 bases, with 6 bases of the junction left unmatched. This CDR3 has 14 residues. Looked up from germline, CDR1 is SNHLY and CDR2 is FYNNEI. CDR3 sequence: CASAEGQGSYEQYF. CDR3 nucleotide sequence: TGTGCCAGCGCCGAAGGACAGGGCTCCTACGAGCAGTACTTC.

The CDR3 sequence is CASSRQINQPQHF. Here the CDR3 DNA reads TGCGCCAGCAGTAGGCAGATCAATCAGCCCCAGCATTTT. The J gene is TRBJ1-5, the V gene TRBV4-1; D unresolved. The V gene lost 6 bases and the J gene lost 3 bases, with 9 bases spanning the gap. Germline V gene data show CDR1 as MGHRA and CDR2 as YSYEKL. CDR3 length equals 13 residues.

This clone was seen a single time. CDR3 loop: CASSNQGEETQYF. As DNA, the CDR3 is TGTGCCAGCAGTAATCAGGGCGAGGAGACCCAGTACTTC. This rearrangement joins TRBV5-6 to TRBJ2-5; the D gene is possibly TRBD1 (5 bases). The V end was cut by 5 bases, the J end by 5 bases, with 13 bases between. This CDR3 has 13 residues. Germline CDR1 SGHDT, CDR2 YYEEEE.

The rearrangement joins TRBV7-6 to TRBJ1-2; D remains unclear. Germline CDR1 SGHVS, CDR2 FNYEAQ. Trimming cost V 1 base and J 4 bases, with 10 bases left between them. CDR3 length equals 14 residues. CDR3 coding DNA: TGTGCCAGCAGCTTAGATGTAAGGTCCTATGGCTACACCTTC. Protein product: CASSLDVRSYGYTF. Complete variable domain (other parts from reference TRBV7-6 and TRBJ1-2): GAGVSQSPRYKVTKRGQDVALRCDPISGHVSLYWYRQALGQGPEFLTYFNYEAQQDKSGLPNDRFSAERPEGSISTLTIQRTEQRDSAMYRCASSLDVRSYGYTFGSGTRLTVV.

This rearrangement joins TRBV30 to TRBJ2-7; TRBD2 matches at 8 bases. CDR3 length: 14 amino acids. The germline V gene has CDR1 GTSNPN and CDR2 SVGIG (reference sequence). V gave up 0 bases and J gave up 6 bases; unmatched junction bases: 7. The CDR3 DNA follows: TGTGCCTGGAGTGTACCGGGACTAGTAGCCGAGCAGTACTTC. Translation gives CAWSVPGLVAEQYF. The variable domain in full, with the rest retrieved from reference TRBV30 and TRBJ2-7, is SQTIHQWPATLVQPVGSPLSLECTVEGTSNPNLYWYRQAAGRGLQLLFYSVGIGQISSEVPQNLSASRPQDRQFILSSKKLLLSDSGFYLCAWSVPGLVAEQYFGPGTRLTVT.

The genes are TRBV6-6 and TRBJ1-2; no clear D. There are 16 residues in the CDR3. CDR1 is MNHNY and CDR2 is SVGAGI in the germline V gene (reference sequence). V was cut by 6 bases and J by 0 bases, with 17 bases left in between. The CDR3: CASSPFVGPTNYGYTF. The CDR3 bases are TGTGCCAGCAGCCCATTTGTCGGGCCGACTAACTATGGCTACACCTTC.

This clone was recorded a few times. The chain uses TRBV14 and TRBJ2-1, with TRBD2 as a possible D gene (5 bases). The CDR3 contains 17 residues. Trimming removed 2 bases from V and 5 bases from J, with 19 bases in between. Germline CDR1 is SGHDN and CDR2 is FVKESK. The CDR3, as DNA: TGTGCCAGCAGCCAAAGGCAGTGGCGGGCTATAAACAATGAGCAGTTCTTC. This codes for CASSQRQWRAINNEQFF. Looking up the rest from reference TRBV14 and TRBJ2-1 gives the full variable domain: EAGVTQFPSHSVIEKGQTVTLRCDPISGHDNLYWYRRVMGKEIKFLLHFVKESKQDESGMPNNRFLAERTGGTYSTLKVQPAELEDSGVYFCASSQRQWRAINNEQFFGPGTRLTVL.

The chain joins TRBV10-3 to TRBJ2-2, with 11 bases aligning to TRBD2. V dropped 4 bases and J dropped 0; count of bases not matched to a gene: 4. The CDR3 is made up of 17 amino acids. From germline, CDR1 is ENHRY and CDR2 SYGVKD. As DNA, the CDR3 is TGTGCCATCAGTGGGCGACTAGCGGGGTCGAACACCGGGGAGCTGTTTTTT. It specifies CAISGRLAGSNTGELFF.